One sample yielded the 22 T cell receptor beta chains listed below, sequenced in a study of cytomegalovirus exposure and HLA in healthy donors. PCR amplification relied on 60 Vbeta primers (plus 13 Jbeta primers). The assay was immunoSEQ multiplex PCR, and TCRdb's table has in-frame clones only and misses some. Found here are fewer than 140,000 clones, about 76% of them singletons; the top ten hold under 8%. Sequencing was performed on PBMCs. These receptors all stem from a woman between 50 and 59 years old in good health and CMV-seropositive.

The rearrangement links TRBV6-5 to TRBJ2-2; the D gene is possibly TRBD1 (6 bases). The V end was cut by 2 bases, the J end by 0 bases, with 10 bases between. The CDR3 has 16 amino acids. Per germline, CDR1 MNHEY and CDR2 SVGAGI. CDR3 protein: CASSYQTGSNTGELFF. CDR3 sequence (DNA): TGTGCCAGCAGTTACCAAACAGGGTCGAACACCGGGGAGCTGTTTTTT.

The chain combines TRBV29-1 with TRBJ1-5; D perhaps matches TRBD1 (5 bases). This CDR3 contains 13 residues. Germline V gene lookup returns CDR1 SQVTM and CDR2 ANQGSEA. Trimming removed 4 bases at V and 3 bases at J, with 10 bases between. CDR3 amino acids: CSVGEGVNQPQHF. CDR3 nucleotides: TGCAGCGTTGGTGAAGGGGTCAATCAGCCCCAGCATTTT.

This chain links TRBV5-1 with TRBJ2-7; 7 bases agree with TRBD1. This CDR3 comprises 15 residues. Germline V CDR1 and CDR2: SGHRS, YFSETQ. J lost 0 bases, V lost 3 bases, and 6 bases had no gene match. CDR3 sequence: CASSSNRGLSYEQYF. The CDR3 coding sequence is TGCGCCAGCAGCTCAAACAGGGGCCTCTCCTACGAGCAGTACTTC. The whole variable domain, filled in from reference TRBV5-1 and TRBJ2-7, reads KAGVTQTPRYLIKTRGQQVTLSCSPISGHRSVSWYQQTPGQGLQFLFEYFSETQRNKGNFPGRFSGRQFSNSRSEMNVSTLELGDSALYLCASSSNRGLSYEQYFGPGTRLTVT.

This chain links TRBV10-3 with TRBJ1-1; 7 bases are a match to TRBD1. After removal of 2 bases from V and 1 base from J, the junction contained 7 bases not matched to a gene. The CDR3 totals 16 residues. Germline lookup yields CDR1 ENHRY and CDR2 SYGVKD. CDR3 region: CAISEPDRVGNTEAFF. In DNA form, the CDR3 reads TGTGCCATCAGTGAGCCTGACAGGGTAGGGAACACTGAAGCTTTCTTT.

V and J are TRBV6-6 and TRBJ1-2, with D tentatively TRBD1 (5 bases). Germline CDR1 MNHNY, CDR2 SVGAGI (reference sequence). CDR3 length: 14 amino acids. The V and J ends lost 5 bases and 8 bases respectively, with 18 bases between them. The CDR3 DNA reads TGTGCCAGCAGTCCAAACCCTACAGGTCCAGGCTACACCTTC. This translates into CASSPNPTGPGYTF.

V and J are TRBV28 and TRBJ1-5; possibly TRBD1 for D (5 bases). CDR1 and CDR2 from the germline V gene are MDHEN and SYDVKM. The CDR3 spans 14 residues. V was pared by 1 base and J by 11 bases, with 15 bases between. CDR3: CASSLFLAPQAQHF. Written as DNA, the CDR3 is TGTGCCAGCAGTTTATTCTTAGCCCCACAGGCCCAGCATTTT.

The gene calls are TRBV27 and TRBJ2-2, with D possibly TRBD1 on 5 matching bases. The germline CDR1 and CDR2 sequences are MNHEY and SMNVEV (reference sequence). The V end was cut by 5 bases, the J end by 7 bases, with 17 bases between. The CDR3 is 15 residues long. The CDR3 bases are TGTGCCAGCAGTCGGTCAGGGTTTGGAAGCGGGGAGCTGTTTTTT. Its translation is CASSRSGFGSGELFF.

The gene calls are TRBV9 and TRBJ2-7; maybe TRBD2 (5 bases). The ends were cut back, 4 bases at V and 3 bases at J, with 11 bases in the middle. The CDR3 runs 13 residues. Germline V lookup: CDR1 SGDLS, CDR2 YYNGEE. CDR3 nucleotide sequence: TGTGCCAGCAGCCCCCACAGCGGCTACGAGCAGTACTTC. It specifies CASSPHSGYEQYF.

Note on this clone: A junction boundary mismatches the germline segment, possibly from a read error. V gene TRBV28 combines with J gene TRBJ2-7, with 9 bases aligning to TRBD1. Germline CDR1 MDHEN, CDR2 SYDVKM. CDR3 length equals 14 residues. The CDR3 DNA is TGTGCCAGCACCAATTCGGGACAGGGCTACGGGCAGTACTTC. This codes for CASTNSGQGYGQYF.

In its sample, this clone was seen a few times. The chain links TRBV2 to TRBJ1-4; D unclear. Germline V gene sequence: CDR1 SNHLY, CDR2 FYNNEI. The ends were cut back, 6 bases at V and 6 bases at J, with 11 bases in the middle. The CDR3 spans 13 residues. The CDR3 DNA reads as TGTGCCAGCAGGGAAAACGGTTATGAAAAACTGTTTTTT. Its protein is CASRENGYEKLFF.

V usage is TRBV30 and J usage is TRBJ2-1; no clear D. V lost 0 bases to trimming and J lost 3 bases, with 9 bases between them. CDR1 and CDR2 from the germline V gene are GTSNPN and SVGIG (reference sequence). The CDR3 sequence is 14 residues long. Here the CDR3 reads CAWSVSAVYNEQFF. CDR3 DNA: TGTGCCTGGAGTGTTTCCGCGGTCTACAATGAGCAGTTCTTC.

The chain recombines TRBV28 with TRBJ2-7, with 8 bases fitting TRBD2. Trimming cost V 7 bases and J 3 bases; bases outside gene matches: 11. The length of the CDR3 is 15 residues. The germline V gene encodes CDR1 MDHEN and CDR2 SYDVKM. In DNA, the CDR3 is TGTGCCAGCACCTTGGAGCGGGGGAGCGGCTACGAGCAGTACTTC. Translating it yields CASTLERGSGYEQYF. Based on the CDR3 plus reference TRBV28 and TRBJ2-7, the full variable domain is DVKVTQSSRYLVKRTGEKVFLECVQDMDHENMFWYRQDPGLGLRLIYFSYDVKMKEKGDIPEGYSVSREKKERFSLILESASTNQTSMYLCASTLERGSGYEQYFGPGTRLTVT.

The chain combines TRBV27 with TRBJ2-7, with D possibly matching TRBD2 (6 bases). In germline, CDR1 is MNHEY, CDR2 SMNVEV (reference sequence). This CDR3 region has 13 residues. The V and J ends lost 5 bases and 6 bases respectively, with 14 bases between them. The DNA for the CDR3 is TGTGCCAGCAGTGGTCTAGGGCGGGGCGAGCAGTACTTC. The encoded protein is CASSGLGRGEQYF.

This clone was seen a single time. The V gene is TRBV30, the J gene TRBJ2-7; 7 nucleotides agree with TRBD2. CDR1 is GTSNPN and CDR2 is SVGIG in the germline V gene (reference sequence). The V and J ends lost 4 bases and 0 bases, in that order; junction bases with no gene match: 12. The CDR3 is 16 residues long. CDR3 protein: CAWTPGGSLSSYEQYF. In DNA form, the CDR3 reads TGTGCCTGGACCCCCGGGGGGTCCTTAAGCTCCTACGAGCAGTACTTC.

The table lists this clone with a few counts. The chain employs TRBV5-4 and TRBJ1-3; 9 bases are a match to TRBD1. CDR1 SGHNT and CDR2 YYREEE come from the germline V gene (reference sequence). The CDR3 is made up of 15 amino acids. V lost 2 bases, J lost 8 bases, and 8 bases stayed unmatched. CDR3: CASSLPGQGRDTIYF. The DNA for the CDR3 is TGTGCCAGCAGCTTACCGGGACAGGGTAGGGACACCATATATTTT.

This clone has just a few counts. This chain joins TRBV5-6 and TRBJ2-7; the match to TRBD1 covers 7 bases. This CDR3 region has 15 residues. The germline V gene encodes CDR1 SGHDT and CDR2 YYEEEE. V trimming: 0 bases; J trimming: 4 bases; junction bases outside the gene matches: 7. The CDR3 loop is CASSLDTDRRYEQYF. The CDR3 DNA follows: TGTGCCAGCAGCTTGGATACGGACAGGAGGTACGAGCAGTACTTC.

The chain couples TRBV14 to TRBJ2-6; the D is unclear. V gave up 4 bases and J gave up 0 bases, with 10 bases separating them. Germline CDR1 is SGHDN and CDR2 is FVKESK. The CDR3 contains 16 residues. The CDR3 loop is CASSLMRGSGANVLTF. The DNA of the CDR3 is TGTGCCAGCAGCCTCATGCGAGGCTCTGGGGCCAACGTCCTGACTTTC.

The rearrangement joins TRBV5-1 to TRBJ2-7; TRBD1 agrees at 7 bases. The CDR3 contains 15 residues. Losses at the gene ends were 4 bases for V and 2 bases for J; bases not matched to a gene: 9. Germline CDR1 reads SGHRS; CDR2 reads YFSETQ. The chain's CDR3 is CASSLGQAQPYEQYF. The CDR3 nucleotides read TGCGCCAGCAGCCTAGGACAGGCCCAACCCTACGAGCAGTACTTC. Filled out from reference TRBV5-1 and TRBJ2-7, the complete variable domain reads KAGVTQTPRYLIKTRGQQVTLSCSPISGHRSVSWYQQTPGQGLQFLFEYFSETQRNKGNFPGRFSGRQFSNSRSEMNVSTLELGDSALYLCASSLGQAQPYEQYFGPGTRLTVT.

The gene calls are TRBV5-1 and TRBJ1-3; D might be TRBD1 (5 bases). This CDR3 is built from 13 residues. Germline V gene data show CDR1 as SGHRS and CDR2 as YFSETQ. Trimming shortened V by 2 bases and J by 4 bases, and 7 bases separated the two germline ends. The CDR3 sequence: CASSLNRGNTIYF. Written as DNA, the CDR3 is TGCGCCAGCAGCTTAAACAGGGGAAACACCATATATTTT.

V and J are TRBV18 and TRBJ1-2, with D maybe TRBD1 (5 bases). Germline V lookup: CDR1 KGHSH, CDR2 LQKENI. V was trimmed by 4 bases and J by 0 bases, leaving 12 bases between them. There are 15 residues in the CDR3. In nucleotides, the CDR3 is TGTGCCAGCTCACTCCGGGGGGACTCTAACTATGGCTACACCTTC. Its protein product is CASSLRGDSNYGYTF.

The V gene is TRBV5-4, the J gene TRBJ2-5, with 11 bases that match TRBD1. The V segment lost 5 bases and the J segment 5 bases; nucleotides outside the gene matches: 5. CDR1 SGHNT and CDR2 YYREEE come from the germline V gene (reference sequence). CDR3 size: 14 residues. The CDR3 region has the DNA TGTGCCAGCAGTTGGGACAGGGGGTCGGAGACCCAGTACTTC. Amino acids: CASSWDRGSETQYF. The full variable domain, its missing parts supplied by reference TRBV5-4 and TRBJ2-5, is ETGVTQSPTHLIKTRGQQVTLRCSSQSGHNTVSWYQQALGQGPQFIFQYYREEENGRGNFPPRFSGLQFPNYSSELNVNALELDDSALYLCASSWDRGSETQYFGPGTRLLVL.

V gene TRBV19 combines with J gene TRBJ1-5, with D possibly matching TRBD1 (6 bases). There are 13 residues in the CDR3. Germline V CDR1 and CDR2: LNHDA, SQIVND (reference sequence). V lost 6 bases and J lost 5, with 11 bases in between. CDR3 loop: CASSRTVYQPQHF. CDR3 DNA sequence: TGTGCCAGTAGCCGGACAGTTTATCAGCCCCAGCATTTT.